The clone carrying this T cell receptor gamma chain has at least ten counts. TCRdb has a much larger clone's protein, which differs at residue 15 from the translation of this DNA, likely because of a read error; what is shown is the protein translated from the DNA. TCRdb re-identified clones in the multiplex PCR reads via CATT. In the table there are 25,000 to 35,000 gamma-chain clones, approximately 1.5% of which are singletons. The entry originates in a study of γδ T cells in repeated Plasmodium falciparum infection. Across the study: Malian children with intense seasonal malaria exposure were compared with matched Australian children. Malian repertoires were sampled cross-sectionally without transmission and longitudinally through febrile malaria.

The TCR was taken from a pool of human donors (malaria-infected and uninfected, not separated). Source material: gamma-delta T cells from blood.

CDR3 nucleotides: TGTGCCTTGTGGGATAACCTAAACGGGTTGGGCAAAAAAATCGAGGTATTT. Translated: CALWDNLNGLGKKIEVF. J gene calling gave no result, while the V gene is TRGV9. CDR3 size: 17 residues. Germline lookup yields CDR1 GITISATS and CDR2 ISYDGTV (reference sequence).